One T cell receptor (beta chain) is described in this entry. Its antigen is as yet unknown. This specimen belongs to a study of breast tumors, draining lymph nodes, adjacent tissues. Breast cancer patients provided tissue from their axillary draining lymph nodes. Study results and limitations: Tumor TCR diversity was below lymph nodes but above nontumor tissue. Tumor T cell lymph node origin was a supported hypothesis, not proven. Tumor and nontumor repertoires were significantly more similar in luminal-like than in basal-like breast cancer.

CDR1 and CDR2 from the germline V gene are DFQATT and SNEGSKA (reference sequence). The V and J ends lost 6 bases and 5 bases respectively, with 10 bases between them. CDR3 length: 11 residues. TCRdb recomputed calls from the multiplex PCR reads with MiXCR, one row per CDR3 protein. The sample holds over 150,000 distinct CDR3 sequences, around 29% seen once. This receptor was identified in a female donor with breast cancer. Some clones in this sample may be carry-over from other donors' samples. The sequencing sample was made of axillary lymph node tissue. The V call is TRBV20-1, the J call TRBJ1-2; D is unclear. The CDR3 here is CSATRVYGYTF. CDR3 bases: TGCAGTGCCACTAGGGTATATGGCTACACCTTC.